This T cell receptor beta chain was identified in a study of shared clonotypes between healthy human individuals. CDR3 length: 15 amino acids. V lost 7 bases and J lost 2; bases outside the gene matches: 8. Germline lookup yields CDR1 SGHRS and CDR2 YFSETQ. Data came from immunoSEQ multiplex PCR; TCRdb stores just in-frame clones and leaves some out. The sample contains roughly 1,100,000 clones, 70% to 80% of which appear only once. Input material: memory CD4+ T cells sorted from blood. The subset: CD45RA-negative fraction. This sequence joins TRBV5-1 and TRBJ2-3; 9 nucleotides line up with TRBD2. This receptor was obtained from a man between 18 and 29 years old in good health. As DNA, the CDR3 is TGCGCCAGCTTGCCCCTAGCGGGGTCCACAGATACGCAGTATTTT. Protein: CASLPLAGSTDTQYF.